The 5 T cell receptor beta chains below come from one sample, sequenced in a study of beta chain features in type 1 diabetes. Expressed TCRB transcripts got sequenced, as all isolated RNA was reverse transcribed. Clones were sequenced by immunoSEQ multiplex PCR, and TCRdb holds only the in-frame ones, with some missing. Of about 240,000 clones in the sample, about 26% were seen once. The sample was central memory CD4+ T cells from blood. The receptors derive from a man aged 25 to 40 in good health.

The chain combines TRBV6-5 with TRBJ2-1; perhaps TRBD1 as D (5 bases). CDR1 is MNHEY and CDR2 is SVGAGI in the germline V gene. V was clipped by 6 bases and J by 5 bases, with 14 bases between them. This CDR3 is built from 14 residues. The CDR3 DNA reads TGTGCCAGCAGCCCCGGACAAAGGCACAATGAGCAGTTCTTC. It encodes CASSPGQRHNEQFF.

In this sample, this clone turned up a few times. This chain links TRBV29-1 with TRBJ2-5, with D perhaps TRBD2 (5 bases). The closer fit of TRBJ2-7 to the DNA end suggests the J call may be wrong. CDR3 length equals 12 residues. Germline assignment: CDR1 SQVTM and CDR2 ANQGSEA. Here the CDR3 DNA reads TGCAGCGTTAGAATCGGGGAACTCGAGCAGTACTTC. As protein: CSVRIGELEQYF.

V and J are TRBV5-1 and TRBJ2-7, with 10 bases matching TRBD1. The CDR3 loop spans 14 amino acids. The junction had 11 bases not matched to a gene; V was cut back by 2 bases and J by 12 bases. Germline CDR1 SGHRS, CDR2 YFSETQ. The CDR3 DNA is TGCGCCAGCAGCTTCGGGACAGGGGATCCTCGACGGTACTTC. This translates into CASSFGTGDPRRYF.

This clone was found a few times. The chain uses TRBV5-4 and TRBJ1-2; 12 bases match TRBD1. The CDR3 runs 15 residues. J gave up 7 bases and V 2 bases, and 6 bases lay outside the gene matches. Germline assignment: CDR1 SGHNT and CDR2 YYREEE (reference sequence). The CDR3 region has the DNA TGTGCCAGCAGCTTAGGGGACAGGGGGCGGGCTGGCTACACCTTC. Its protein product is CASSLGDRGRAGYTF.

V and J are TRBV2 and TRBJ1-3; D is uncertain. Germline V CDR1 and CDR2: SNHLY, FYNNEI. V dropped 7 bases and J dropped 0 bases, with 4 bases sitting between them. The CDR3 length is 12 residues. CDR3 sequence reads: CASTTSGNTIYF. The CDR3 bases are TGTGCCAGCACTACCTCTGGAAACACCATATATTTT.